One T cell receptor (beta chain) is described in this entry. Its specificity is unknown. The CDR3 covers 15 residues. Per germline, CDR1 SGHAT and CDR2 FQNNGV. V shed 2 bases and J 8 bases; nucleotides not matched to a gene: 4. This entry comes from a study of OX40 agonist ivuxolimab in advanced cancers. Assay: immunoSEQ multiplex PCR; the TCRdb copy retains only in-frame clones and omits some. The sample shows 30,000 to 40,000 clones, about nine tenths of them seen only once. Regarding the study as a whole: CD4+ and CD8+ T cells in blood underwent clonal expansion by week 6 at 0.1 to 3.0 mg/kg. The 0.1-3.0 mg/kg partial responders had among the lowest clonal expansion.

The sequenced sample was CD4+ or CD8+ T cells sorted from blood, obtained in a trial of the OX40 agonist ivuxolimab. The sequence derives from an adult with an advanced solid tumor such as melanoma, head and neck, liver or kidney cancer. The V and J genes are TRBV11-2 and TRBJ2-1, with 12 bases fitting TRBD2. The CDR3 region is CASSLLAGGLDEQFF. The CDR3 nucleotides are TGTGCCAGCAGCTTACTAGCGGGAGGGCTCGATGAGCAGTTCTTC.